These 9 T cell receptor beta chains were all obtained from the same sample, sequenced in a study of OX40 agonist ivuxolimab in advanced cancers. TCRdb keeps only in-frame clones here, not all; method: immunoSEQ multiplex PCR. The data hold 40,000 to 60,000 clones, with approximately 90% observed a single time. The material was CD4+ or CD8+ T cells sorted from blood, obtained in a trial of the OX40 agonist ivuxolimab. These receptors originate from an adult with an advanced solid tumor such as melanoma, head and neck, liver or kidney cancer.

V and J are TRBV4-1 and TRBJ2-7; D tentatively fits TRBD1 or TRBD2 (5 bases each). V was clipped by 4 bases and J by 1 base, with 17 bases between them. The CDR3 sequence is 16 residues long. The germline CDR1 and CDR2 sequences are MGHRA and YSYEKL. The CDR3 DNA is TGCGCCAGCAGCCCTCAGGGAGCAGGCCCGTCCTACGAGCAGTACTTC. Translation: CASSPQGAGPSYEQYF.

The V and J genes are TRBV9 and TRBJ2-7; D is perhaps TRBD1 or TRBD2 (5 bases each). This CDR3 comprises 15 residues. From germline, CDR1 is SGDLS and CDR2 YYNGEE. The V end lost 0 bases, the J end lost 5 bases, and 15 bases lay between the germline ends. The CDR3: CASSVGGLGLDEQYF. The CDR3 DNA reads TGTGCCAGCAGCGTAGGAGGGCTGGGGCTCGACGAGCAGTACTTC.

The rearrangement uses TRBV29-1 and TRBJ2-7; the D gene is possibly TRBD2 (6 bases). Trimming cost V 3 bases and J 2 bases, with 11 bases left between them. CDR1 and CDR2 from the germline V gene are SQVTM and ANQGSEA. This CDR3 is 13 amino acids long. The DNA for the CDR3 is TGCAGCGTTGACGGTGGAGGGACCTACGAGCAGTACTTC. The encoded protein is CSVDGGGTYEQYF.

V is TRBV4-2 and J is TRBJ2-7; no firm D call. This CDR3 has 14 residues. Trimming removed 3 bases from V and 0 bases from J, with 9 bases in between. The germline gives CDR1 LGHNA, CDR2 YNFKEQ. The CDR3 DNA follows: TGTGCCAGCAGCCACTTGACGGGCTCCTACGAGCAGTACTTC. This gives the protein CASSHLTGSYEQYF.

The J gene is TRBJ2-3, the V gene TRBV27; D is unresolved. Germline-derived CDR1 and CDR2 are MNHEY and SMNVEV (reference sequence). The CDR3 has 16 residues. Trimming shortened V by 0 bases and J by 7 bases, and 17 bases separated the two germline ends. The CDR3, as DNA: TGTGCCAGCAGTTTATCAGTTACAGAGAGGACGCATACGCAGTATTTT. Translating it yields CASSLSVTERTHTQYF.

V usage is TRBV14 and J usage is TRBJ1-4; TRBD1 is a possible D gene (5 bases). The CDR3 runs 16 residues. Germline-derived CDR1 and CDR2 are SGHDN and FVKESK. Trimming took off 2 bases at V and 8 bases at J, with 18 bases between the two ends. In DNA, the CDR3 is TGTGCCAGCAGCCAAAATTGGGGCCCCCCGGGGGAAAAACTGTTTTTT. It is translated as CASSQNWGPPGEKLFF. The full variable domain, completed using reference TRBV14 and TRBJ1-4, is EAGVTQFPSHSVIEKGQTVTLRCDPISGHDNLYWYRRVMGKEIKFLLHFVKESKQDESGMPNNRFLAERTGGTYSTLKVQPAELEDSGVYFCASSQNWGPPGEKLFFGSGTQLSVL.

This chain connects TRBV28 to TRBJ2-7; 8 nucleotides line up with TRBD1. V shed 6 bases and J 6 bases; nucleotides not matched to a gene: 10. Germline assignment: CDR1 MDHEN and CDR2 SYDVKM. This CDR3 contains 14 residues. CDR3 region: CASRNPGTGLEQYF. DNA for the CDR3: TGTGCCAGCAGGAACCCCGGGACAGGTCTCGAGCAGTACTTC.

V and J are TRBV30 and TRBJ2-1; maybe TRBD1 (5 bases). Germline values: CDR1 GTSNPN, CDR2 SVGIG (reference sequence). The V gene lost 0 bases and the J gene lost 4 bases, with 19 bases spanning the gap. CDR3 length equals 17 residues. CDR3 region: CAWSVPGQDVFYNEQFF. The CDR3 DNA reads as TGTGCCTGGAGTGTACCAGGGCAGGATGTATTTTACAATGAGCAGTTCTTC.

The rearrangement joins TRBV27 to TRBJ2-7; D might be TRBD2 (6 bases). Germline CDR1 and CDR2: MNHEY and SMNVEV (reference sequence). The CDR3 is made up of 13 amino acids. Deletions cut 2 bases from V and 7 bases from J, with 12 bases between. CDR3 protein: CASSLGGSEEQYF. In DNA form, the CDR3 reads TGTGCCAGCAGTTTAGGGGGGTCGGAGGAGCAGTACTTC.